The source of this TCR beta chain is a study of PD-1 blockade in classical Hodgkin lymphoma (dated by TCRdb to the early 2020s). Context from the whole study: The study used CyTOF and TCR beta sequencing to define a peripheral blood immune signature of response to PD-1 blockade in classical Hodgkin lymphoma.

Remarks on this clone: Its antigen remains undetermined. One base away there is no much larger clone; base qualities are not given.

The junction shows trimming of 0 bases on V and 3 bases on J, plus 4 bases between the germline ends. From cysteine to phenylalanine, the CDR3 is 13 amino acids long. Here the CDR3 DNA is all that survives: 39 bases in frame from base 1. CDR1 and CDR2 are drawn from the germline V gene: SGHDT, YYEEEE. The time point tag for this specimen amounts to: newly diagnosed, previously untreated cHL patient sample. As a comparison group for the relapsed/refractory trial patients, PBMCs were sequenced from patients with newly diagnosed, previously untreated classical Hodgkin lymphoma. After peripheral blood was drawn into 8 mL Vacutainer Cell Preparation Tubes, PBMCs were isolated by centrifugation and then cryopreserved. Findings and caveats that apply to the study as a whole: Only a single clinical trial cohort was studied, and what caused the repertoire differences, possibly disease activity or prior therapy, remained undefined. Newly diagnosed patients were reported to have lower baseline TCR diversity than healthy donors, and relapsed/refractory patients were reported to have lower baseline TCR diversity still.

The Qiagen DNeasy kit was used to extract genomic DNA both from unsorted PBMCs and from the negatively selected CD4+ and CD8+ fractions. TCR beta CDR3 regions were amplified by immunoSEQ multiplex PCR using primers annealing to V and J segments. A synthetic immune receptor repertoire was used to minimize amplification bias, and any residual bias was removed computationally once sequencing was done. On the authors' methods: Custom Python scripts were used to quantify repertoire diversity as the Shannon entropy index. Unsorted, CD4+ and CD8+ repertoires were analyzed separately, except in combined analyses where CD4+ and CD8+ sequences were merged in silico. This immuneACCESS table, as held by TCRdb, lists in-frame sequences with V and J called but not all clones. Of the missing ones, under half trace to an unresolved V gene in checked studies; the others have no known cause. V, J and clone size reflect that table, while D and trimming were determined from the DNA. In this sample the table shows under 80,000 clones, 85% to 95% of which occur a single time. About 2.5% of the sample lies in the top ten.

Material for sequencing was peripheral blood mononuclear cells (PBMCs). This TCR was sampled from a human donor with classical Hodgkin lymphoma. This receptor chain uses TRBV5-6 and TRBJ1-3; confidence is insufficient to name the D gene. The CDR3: CASSLAFGNTIYF. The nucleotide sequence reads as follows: TGTGCCAGCAGCTTGGCCTTTGGAAACACCATATATTTT. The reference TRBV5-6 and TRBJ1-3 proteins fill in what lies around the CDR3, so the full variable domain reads DAGVTQSPTHLIKTRGQQVTLRCSPKSGHDTVSWYQQALGQGPQFIFQYYEEEERQRGNFPDRFSGHQFPNYSSELNVNALLLGDSALYLCASSLAFGNTIYFGEGSWLTVV.